These T cell receptor beta chains were read from a single sample in a study of CD8+ T cells in alopecia areata. Clones were read by immunoSEQ multiplex PCR, and TCRdb kept only the in-frame ones, dropping some. Here the sample spans roughly 200,000 clones, 35% to 40% being singletons. The sample here was CD4+ T cells sorted from blood, taken between weeks 30 and 35, from a patient treated with tofacitinib. Receptors were obtained from a human donor with alopecia areata. Both conserved end residues are part of each CDR3. Fields, in order: clone size, V gene, CDR3 length, J gene, CDR3 protein. Clone size is not always given. Where it is, it says once, few, many or a class for expanded clones.

abundance: NA
v_gene: TRBV25-1
len: 15
j_gene: TRBJ2-1
CDR3aa: CASSEYGPLGNEQFF

abundance: once
v_gene: TRBV29-1
len: 15
j_gene: TRBJ2-3
CDR3aa: CSVELGGGHTDTQYF

abundance: NA
v_gene: TRBV10-3
len: 14
j_gene: TRBJ1-2
CDR3aa: CAISQEKGLDGYTF

abundance: once
v_gene: TRBV25-1
len: 14
j_gene: TRBJ1-5
CDR3aa: CASSPTGRGGTQHF

abundance: NA
v_gene: TRBV30
len: 12
j_gene: TRBJ1-2
CDR3aa: CAWASGSRGYTF

abundance: NA
v_gene: TRBV19
len: 15
j_gene: TRBJ2-6
CDR3aa: CASISMGAGANVLTF

abundance: NA
v_gene: TRBV7-2
len: 15
j_gene: TRBJ1-6
CDR3aa: CASSPLTGPNSPLHF

abundance: NA
v_gene: TRBV9
len: 18
j_gene: TRBJ2-3
CDR3aa: CASSEPPTSGGHKDTQYF

abundance: NA
v_gene: TRBV28
len: 13
j_gene: TRBJ2-7
CDR3aa: CASSPTGIHEQYF

abundance: few
v_gene: TRBV30
len: 13
j_gene: TRBJ2-7
CDR3aa: CAWSKGTVDEQYF

abundance: NA
v_gene: TRBV11-2
len: 14
j_gene: TRBJ1-1
CDR3aa: CASSPPTGPTEAFF

abundance: NA
v_gene: TRBV6-1
len: 12
j_gene: TRBJ1-5
CDR3aa: CASSHPNQPQHF

abundance: NA
v_gene: TRBV30
len: 14
j_gene: TRBJ1-1
CDR3aa: CAWSSGVWDTEAFF

abundance: NA
v_gene: TRBV9
len: 13
j_gene: TRBJ1-2
CDR3aa: CASSGDRGGGYTF

abundance: NA
v_gene: TRBV7-3
len: 15
j_gene: TRBJ2-1
CDR3aa: CASSLRREGPFEQFF

abundance: few
v_gene: TRBV14
len: 15
j_gene: TRBJ1-6
CDR3aa: CASSHAGQRNSPLHF

abundance: few
v_gene: TRBV6-5
len: 13
j_gene: TRBJ1-2
CDR3aa: CASSPTGAYGYTF

abundance: NA
v_gene: TRBV5-1
len: 15
j_gene: TRBJ1-1
CDR3aa: CASSLESGNFNEAFF

abundance: NA
v_gene: TRBV7-9
len: 15
j_gene: TRBJ2-3
CDR3aa: CASSLDRGPADTQYF

abundance: few
v_gene: TRBV5-1
len: 17
j_gene: TRBJ2-2
CDR3aa: CASNPILQGANTGELFF

abundance: NA
v_gene: TRBV5-1
len: 15
j_gene: TRBJ2-3
CDR3aa: CASSLTAQGTDTQYF

abundance: NA
v_gene: TRBV27
len: 14
j_gene: TRBJ1-1
CDR3aa: CASSLQALNTEAFF

abundance: few
v_gene: TRBV2
len: 13
j_gene: TRBJ1-2
CDR3aa: CASSRRTGHGYTF

abundance: NA
v_gene: TRBV29-1
len: 14
j_gene: TRBJ2-7
CDR3aa: CSVVSSGSSYEQYF

abundance: NA
v_gene: TRBV6-5
len: 15
j_gene: TRBJ2-1
CDR3aa: CASSYSGTYQREQFF

abundance: NA
v_gene: TRBV30
len: 14
j_gene: TRBJ1-5
CDR3aa: CAWAMGGGNQPQHF

abundance: NA
v_gene: TRBV5-4
len: 14
j_gene: TRBJ1-1
CDR3aa: CASSQDRGIGEAFF

abundance: few
v_gene: TRBV4-1
len: 16
j_gene: TRBJ2-1
CDR3aa: CASSHANLGSNNEQFF

abundance: NA
v_gene: TRBV5-4
len: 12
j_gene: TRBJ1-5
CDR3aa: CASSSQGQPQHF

abundance: once
v_gene: TRBV9
len: 16
j_gene: TRBJ1-2
CDR3aa: CASSVGTNAGLRGYTF

abundance: NA
v_gene: TRBV2
len: 15
j_gene: TRBJ1-2
CDR3aa: CASSPELRGLNGYTF

abundance: NA
v_gene: TRBV4-1
len: 18
j_gene: TRBJ2-3
CDR3aa: CASSQQAWGRGPSDTQYF

abundance: NA
v_gene: TRBV29-1
len: 12
j_gene: TRBJ1-1
CDR3aa: CSVERVGTEAFF

abundance: NA
v_gene: TRBV5-1
len: 15
j_gene: TRBJ1-1
CDR3aa: CASSLVGTKDTEAFF

abundance: once
v_gene: TRBV5-4
len: 14
j_gene: TRBJ2-1
CDR3aa: CASSLYLAGIGQFF

abundance: NA
v_gene: TRBV5-1
len: 13
j_gene: TRBJ2-5
CDR3aa: CASSFGLQETQYF

abundance: once
v_gene: TRBV30
len: 13
j_gene: TRBJ2-1
CDR3aa: CAWRNDEYNEQFF

abundance: once
v_gene: TRBV25-1
len: 15
j_gene: TRBJ2-1
CDR3aa: CASSEGGGVWNEQFF

abundance: NA
v_gene: TRBV4-2
len: 18
j_gene: TRBJ2-1
CDR3aa: CASSQTTWGGDSYNEQFF

abundance: NA
v_gene: TRBV5-1
len: 14
j_gene: TRBJ2-1
CDR3aa: CASSLGANGNEQFF

abundance: few
v_gene: TRBV9
len: 14
j_gene: TRBJ2-3
CDR3aa: CASSPWTKPDTQYF

abundance: NA
v_gene: TRBV5-1
len: 14
j_gene: TRBJ2-5
CDR3aa: CASSLGAVQETQYF

abundance: few
v_gene: TRBV29-1
len: 12
j_gene: TRBJ1-2
CDR3aa: CSVTGDRAGYTF

abundance: NA
v_gene: TRBV2
len: 14
j_gene: TRBJ2-1
CDR3aa: CASSMDRTNNEQFF

abundance: NA
v_gene: TRBV29-1
len: 13
j_gene: TRBJ1-2
CDR3aa: CSVEDPRSGGYTF

abundance: few
v_gene: TRBV14
len: 12
j_gene: TRBJ2-7
CDR3aa: CASSQQGYEQYF

abundance: NA
v_gene: TRBV30
len: 12
j_gene: TRBJ1-1
CDR3aa: CAWSKGGTEAFF

abundance: NA
v_gene: TRBV7-9
len: 17
j_gene: TRBJ2-2
CDR3aa: CASSPDSRERSTGELFF

abundance: NA
v_gene: TRBV7-2
len: 16
j_gene: TRBJ2-1
CDR3aa: CASSQASGGALYEQFF

abundance: NA
v_gene: TRBV9
len: 15
j_gene: TRBJ1-4
CDR3aa: CASSVGRAWDEKLFF

abundance: few
v_gene: TRBV12-5
len: 12
j_gene: TRBJ2-2
CDR3aa: CASGYGTGELFF

abundance: few
v_gene: TRBV7-2
len: 13
j_gene: TRBJ1-2
CDR3aa: CASSPDRDYGYTF

abundance: NA
v_gene: TRBV30
len: 14
j_gene: TRBJ2-7
CDR3aa: CAWIREAGVHEQYF

abundance: once
v_gene: TRBV5-4
len: 16
j_gene: TRBJ2-3
CDR3aa: CASPSVPGPGPDTQYF

abundance: few
v_gene: TRBV19
len: 13
j_gene: TRBJ1-5
CDR3aa: CASNNRVNQPQHF

abundance: NA
v_gene: TRBV18
len: 16
j_gene: TRBJ2-3
CDR3aa: CASSPPEGQGRATQYF